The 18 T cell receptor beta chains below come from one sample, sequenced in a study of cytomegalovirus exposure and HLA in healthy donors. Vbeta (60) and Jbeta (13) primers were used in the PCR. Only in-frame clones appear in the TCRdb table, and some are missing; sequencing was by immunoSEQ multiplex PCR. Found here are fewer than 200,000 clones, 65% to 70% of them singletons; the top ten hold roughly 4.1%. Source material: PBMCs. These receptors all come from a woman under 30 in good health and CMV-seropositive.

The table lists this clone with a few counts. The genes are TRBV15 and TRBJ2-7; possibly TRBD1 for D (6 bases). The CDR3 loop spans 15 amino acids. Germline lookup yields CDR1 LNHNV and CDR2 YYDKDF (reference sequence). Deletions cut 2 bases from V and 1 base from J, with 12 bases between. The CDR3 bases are TGTGCCACCAGCAGACCCGACAGGTCATCCTACGAGCAGTACTTC. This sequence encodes CATSRPDRSSYEQYF.

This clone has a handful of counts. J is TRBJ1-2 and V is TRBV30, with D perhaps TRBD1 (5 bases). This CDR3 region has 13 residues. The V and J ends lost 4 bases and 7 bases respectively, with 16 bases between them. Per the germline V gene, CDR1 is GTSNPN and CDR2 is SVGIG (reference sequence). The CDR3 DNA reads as TGTGCCTGGAACGGTTTAAGACAGCTTGGCTACACCTTC. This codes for CAWNGLRQLGYTF.

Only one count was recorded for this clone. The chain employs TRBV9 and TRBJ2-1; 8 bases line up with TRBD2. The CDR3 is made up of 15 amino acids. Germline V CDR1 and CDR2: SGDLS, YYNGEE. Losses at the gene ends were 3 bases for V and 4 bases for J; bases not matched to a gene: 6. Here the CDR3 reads CASSARGAIYNEQFF. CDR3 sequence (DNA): TGTGCCAGCAGCGCGCGGGGGGCAATTTACAATGAGCAGTTCTTC.

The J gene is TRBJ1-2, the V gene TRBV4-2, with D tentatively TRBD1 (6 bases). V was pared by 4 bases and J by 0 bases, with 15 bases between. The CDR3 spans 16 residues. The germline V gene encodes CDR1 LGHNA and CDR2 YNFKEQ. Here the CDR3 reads CASSLRTDPSNYGYTF. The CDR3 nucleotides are TGTGCCAGCAGCCTCAGGACAGACCCATCTAACTATGGCTACACCTTC.

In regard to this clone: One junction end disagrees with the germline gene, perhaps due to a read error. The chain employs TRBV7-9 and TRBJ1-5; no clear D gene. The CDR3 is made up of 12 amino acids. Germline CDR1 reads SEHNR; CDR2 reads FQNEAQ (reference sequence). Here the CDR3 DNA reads TGTACCAGCAGCTTAGTTTCGCAGCCCCAGCATTTT. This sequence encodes CTSSLVSQPQHF.

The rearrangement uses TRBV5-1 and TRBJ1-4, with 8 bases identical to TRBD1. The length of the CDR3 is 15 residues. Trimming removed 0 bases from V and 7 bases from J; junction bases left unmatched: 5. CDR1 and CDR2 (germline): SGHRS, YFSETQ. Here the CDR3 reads CASSLARGHSEKLFF. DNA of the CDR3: TGCGCCAGCAGCTTGGCCAGGGGGCATAGTGAAAAACTGTTTTTT.

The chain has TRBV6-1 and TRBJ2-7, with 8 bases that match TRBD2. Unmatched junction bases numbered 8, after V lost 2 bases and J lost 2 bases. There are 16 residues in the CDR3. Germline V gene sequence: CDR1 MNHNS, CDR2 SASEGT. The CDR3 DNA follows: TGTGCCAGCAGTGAACCGGGAGGGGGGAGGGCCTACGAGCAGTACTTC. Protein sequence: CASSEPGGGRAYEQYF.

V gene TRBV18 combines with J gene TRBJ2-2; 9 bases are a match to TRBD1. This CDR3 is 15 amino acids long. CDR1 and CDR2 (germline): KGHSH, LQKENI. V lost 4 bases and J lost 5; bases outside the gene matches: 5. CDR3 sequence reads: CASSRGQGGTGELFF. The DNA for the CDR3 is TGTGCCAGCTCACGGGGACAGGGAGGAACCGGGGAGCTGTTTTTT. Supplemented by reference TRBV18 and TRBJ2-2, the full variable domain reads NAGVMQNPRHLVRRRGQEARLRCSPMKGHSHVYWYRQLPEEGLKFMVYLQKENIIDESGMPKERFSAEFPKEGPSILRIQQVVRGDSAAYFCASSRGQGGTGELFFGEGSRLTVL.

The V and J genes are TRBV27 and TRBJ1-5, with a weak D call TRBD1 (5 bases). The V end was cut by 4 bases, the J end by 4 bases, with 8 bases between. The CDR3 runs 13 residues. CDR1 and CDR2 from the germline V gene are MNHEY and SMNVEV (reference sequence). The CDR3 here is CASSSKGNQPQHF. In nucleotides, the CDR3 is TGTGCCAGCAGTTCCAAGGGGAATCAGCCCCAGCATTTT.

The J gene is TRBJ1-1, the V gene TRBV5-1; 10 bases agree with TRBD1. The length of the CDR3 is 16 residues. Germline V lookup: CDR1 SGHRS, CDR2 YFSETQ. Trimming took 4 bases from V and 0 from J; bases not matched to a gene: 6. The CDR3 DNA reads TGCGCCAGCAGCCAAGGACAGGGGGGGATGAACACTGAAGCTTTCTTT. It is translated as CASSQGQGGMNTEAFF.

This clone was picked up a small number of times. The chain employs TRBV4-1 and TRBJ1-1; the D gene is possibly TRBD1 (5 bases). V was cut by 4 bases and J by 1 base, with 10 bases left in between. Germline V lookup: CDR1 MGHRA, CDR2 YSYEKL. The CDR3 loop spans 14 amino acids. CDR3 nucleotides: TGCGCCAGCAGCCCGGGGGTTTGGAACACTGAAGCTTTCTTT. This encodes CASSPGVWNTEAFF.

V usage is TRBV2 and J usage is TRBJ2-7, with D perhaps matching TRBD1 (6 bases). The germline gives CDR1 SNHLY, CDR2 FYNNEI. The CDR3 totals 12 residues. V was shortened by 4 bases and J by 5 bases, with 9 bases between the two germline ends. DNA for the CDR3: TGTGCCAGCAGTGCCCCAGGGGACGAGCAGTACTTC. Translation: CASSAPGDEQYF.

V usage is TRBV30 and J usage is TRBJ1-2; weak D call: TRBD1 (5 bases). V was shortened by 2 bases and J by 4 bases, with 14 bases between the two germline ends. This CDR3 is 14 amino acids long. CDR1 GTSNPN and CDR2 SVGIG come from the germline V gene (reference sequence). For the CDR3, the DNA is TGTGCCTGGAGTCCAATGCAGGGTGCCTATGGCTACACCTTC. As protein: CAWSPMQGAYGYTF. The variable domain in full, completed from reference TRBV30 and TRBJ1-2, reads SQTIHQWPATLVQPVGSPLSLECTVEGTSNPNLYWYRQAAGRGLQLLFYSVGIGQISSEVPQNLSASRPQDRQFILSSKKLLLSDSGFYLCAWSPMQGAYGYTFGSGTRLTVV.

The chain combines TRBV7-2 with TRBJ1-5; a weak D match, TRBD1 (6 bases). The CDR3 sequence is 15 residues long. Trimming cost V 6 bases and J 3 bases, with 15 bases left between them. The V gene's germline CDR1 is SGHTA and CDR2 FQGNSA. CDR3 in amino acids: CASSKTGWDNQPQHF. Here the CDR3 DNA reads TGTGCCAGCAGTAAAACAGGGTGGGACAATCAGCCCCAGCATTTT.

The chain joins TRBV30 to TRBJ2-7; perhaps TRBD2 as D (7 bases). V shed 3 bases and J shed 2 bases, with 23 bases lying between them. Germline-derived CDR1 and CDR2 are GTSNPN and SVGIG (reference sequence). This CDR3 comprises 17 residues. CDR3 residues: CAWRGYETGGGTYEQYF. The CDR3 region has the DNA TGTGCCTGGAGGGGTTACGAAACGGGGGGCGGAACCTACGAGCAGTACTTC.

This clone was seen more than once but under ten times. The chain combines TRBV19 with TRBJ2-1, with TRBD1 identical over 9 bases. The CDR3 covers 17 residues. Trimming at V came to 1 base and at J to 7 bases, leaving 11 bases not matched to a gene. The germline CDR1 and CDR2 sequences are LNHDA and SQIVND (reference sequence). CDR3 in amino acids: CASSIVGPDRGGNEQFF. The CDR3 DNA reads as TGTGCCAGTAGTATAGTGGGCCCGGACAGGGGTGGGAATGAGCAGTTCTTC.

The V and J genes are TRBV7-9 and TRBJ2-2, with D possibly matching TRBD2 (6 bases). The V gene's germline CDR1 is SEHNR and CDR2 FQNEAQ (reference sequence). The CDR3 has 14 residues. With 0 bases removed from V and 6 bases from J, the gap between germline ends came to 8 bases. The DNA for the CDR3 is TGTGCCAGCAGCTTAGCAGGGGAGGCCGGGGAGCTGTTTTTT. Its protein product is CASSLAGEAGELFF. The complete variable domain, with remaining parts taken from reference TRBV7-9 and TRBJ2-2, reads DTGVSQNPRHKITKRGQNVTFRCDPISEHNRLYWYRQTLGQGPEFLTYFQNEAQLEKSRLLSDRFSAERPKGSFSTLEIQRTEQGDSAMYLCASSLAGEAGELFFGEGSRLTVL.

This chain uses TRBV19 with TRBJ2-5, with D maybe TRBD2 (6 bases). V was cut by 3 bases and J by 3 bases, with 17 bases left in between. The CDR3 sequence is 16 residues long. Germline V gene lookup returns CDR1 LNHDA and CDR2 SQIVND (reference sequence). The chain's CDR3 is CASSMIGGTWKETQYF. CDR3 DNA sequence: TGTGCCAGTAGTATGATTGGGGGGACTTGGAAAGAGACCCAGTACTTC. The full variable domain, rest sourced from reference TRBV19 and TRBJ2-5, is DGGITQSPKYLFRKEGQNVTLSCEQNLNHDAMYWYRQDPGQGLRLIYYSQIVNDFQKGDIAEGYSVSREKKESFPLTVTSAQKNPTAFYLCASSMIGGTWKETQYFGPGTRLLVL.